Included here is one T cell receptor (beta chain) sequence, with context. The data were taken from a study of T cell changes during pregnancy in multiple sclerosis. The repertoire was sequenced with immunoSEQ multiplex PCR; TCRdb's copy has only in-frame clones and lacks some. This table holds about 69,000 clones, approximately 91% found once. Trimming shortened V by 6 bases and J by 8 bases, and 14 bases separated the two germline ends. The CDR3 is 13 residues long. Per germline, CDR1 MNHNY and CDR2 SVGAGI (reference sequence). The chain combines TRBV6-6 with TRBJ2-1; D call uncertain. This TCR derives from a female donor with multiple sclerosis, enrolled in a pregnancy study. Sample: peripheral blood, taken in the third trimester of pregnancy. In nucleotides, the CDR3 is TGTGCCAGCAGGGCGAGAAGCGTGGATGAGCAGTTCTTC. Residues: CASRARSVDEQFF.